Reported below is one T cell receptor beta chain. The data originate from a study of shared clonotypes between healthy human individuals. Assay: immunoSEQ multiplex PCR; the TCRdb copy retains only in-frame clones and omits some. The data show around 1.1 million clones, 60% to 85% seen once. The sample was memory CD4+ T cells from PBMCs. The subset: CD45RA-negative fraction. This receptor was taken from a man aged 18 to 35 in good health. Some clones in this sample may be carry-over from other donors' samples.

The chain's CDR3 is CAWSVSGVGEAFF. DNA of the CDR3: TGTGCCTGGAGTGTATCTGGGGTCGGAGAAGCTTTCTTT. The V gene is TRBV30, the J gene TRBJ1-1; no clear D. V lost 0 bases to trimming and J lost 8 bases, with 13 bases between them. This CDR3 has 13 amino acids. Germline V gene sequence: CDR1 GTSNPN, CDR2 SVGIG (reference sequence).